The 8 T cell receptor beta chains reported below all come from one sample, sequenced in a study of shared clonotypes between healthy human individuals. Sequenced by immunoSEQ multiplex PCR; TCRdb stores in-frame clones only, minus some. Here the sample spans about 2.1 million clones, roughly 93% being singletons. CD8 cells regarded as naive lacked CD45RO, were positively chosen for CCR7, and omitted terminally differentiated effector memory CD45RA+ cells. Material for sequencing was naive CD8+ T cells from PBMCs. These receptors originate from a man aged 18 to 35 in good health. Some clones in this sample may be carry-over from other donors' samples.

The chain couples TRBV7-2 to TRBJ2-1; D is possibly TRBD1 or TRBD2 (5 bases each). Germline values: CDR1 SGHTA, CDR2 FQGNSA. V lost 1 base, J lost 7 bases, and 17 bases lay in between. CDR3 length: 16 residues. The CDR3 spells CASSLDPGDRGNEQFF. The DNA of the CDR3 is TGTGCCAGCAGCTTAGATCCCGGCGACAGAGGGAATGAGCAGTTCTTC.

This chain connects TRBV9 to TRBJ1-1; D might be TRBD1 (6 bases). The germline V gene encodes CDR1 SGDLS and CDR2 YYNGEE. The CDR3 contains 15 residues. V was trimmed by 5 bases and J by 3 bases, leaving 17 bases between them. CDR3 protein: CASSAQGGVYTEAFF. The CDR3, as DNA: TGTGCCAGCAGTGCCCAAGGGGGGGTCTACACTGAAGCTTTCTTT.

V usage is TRBV28 and J usage is TRBJ1-5, with D hard to call. CDR3 size: 13 residues. Germline V CDR1 and CDR2: MDHEN, SYDVKM. Trimming removed 8 bases from V and 4 bases from J, with 12 bases in between. The CDR3 DNA reads as TGTGCCAGCCGGTCCCTATTTAATCAGCCCCAGCATTTT. Its translation is CASRSLFNQPQHF.

The V call is TRBV5-1, the J call TRBJ1-1; D perhaps matches TRBD1 (6 bases). The CDR3 spans 14 residues. The germline gives CDR1 SGHRS, CDR2 YFSETQ. With 2 bases removed from V and 3 bases from J, the gap between germline ends came to 11 bases. The CDR3 DNA sequence: TGCGCCAGCAGCTTAACAGGGTTGCACACTGAAGCTTTCTTT. Its protein product is CASSLTGLHTEAFF.

This clone was seen only a few times. The V and J genes are TRBV10-3 and TRBJ2-7; D is possibly TRBD2 (6 bases). V was pared by 4 bases and J by 0 bases, with 7 bases between. Germline loops: CDR1 ENHRY, CDR2 SYGVKD. This CDR3 is built from 13 residues. CDR3 DNA: TGTGCCATCAGTGGGGAGGACTCCTACGAGCAGTACTTC. Its protein product is CAISGEDSYEQYF.

This clone was counted once. The V gene is TRBV27, the J gene TRBJ1-1; D not certain. This CDR3 contains 13 residues. V dropped 3 bases and J dropped 7 bases, with 12 bases sitting between them. CDR1 is MNHEY and CDR2 is SMNVEV in the germline V gene (reference sequence). In nucleotides, the CDR3 is TGTGCCAGCAGTTTTGGCGGCAGGAGTGAAGCTTTCTTT. Translating it yields CASSFGGRSEAFF.

This clone appeared a few times. The J gene is TRBJ1-5, the V gene TRBV27; possibly TRBD1 for D (5 bases). This CDR3 spans 15 amino acids. CDR1 and CDR2 (germline): MNHEY, SMNVEV (reference sequence). Trimming stripped 5 bases from V and 9 bases from J, with 20 bases between. CDR3 bases: TGTGCCAGCAGTGTCGGGGCTCAGAGTATCAGGCCCCAGCATTTT. Translation: CASSVGAQSIRPQHF.

The CDR3 DNA is TGTGCCAGCAACGACCCCTACGCGGGATCCAACACAGATACGCAGTATTTT. Translating it yields CASNDPYAGSNTDTQYF. This chain uses TRBV7-9 with TRBJ2-3; TRBD2 might be the D (6 bases). V gave up 7 bases and J gave up 2 bases, with 22 bases separating them. Germline V gene lookup returns CDR1 SEHNR and CDR2 FQNEAQ (reference sequence). The CDR3 covers 17 residues. The whole variable domain, remainder taken from reference TRBV7-9 and TRBJ2-3, is DTGVSQNPRHKITKRGQNVTFRCDPISEHNRLYWYRQTLGQGPEFLTYFQNEAQLEKSRLLSDRFSAERPKGSFSTLEIQRTEQGDSAMYLCASNDPYAGSNTDTQYFGPGTRLTVL.